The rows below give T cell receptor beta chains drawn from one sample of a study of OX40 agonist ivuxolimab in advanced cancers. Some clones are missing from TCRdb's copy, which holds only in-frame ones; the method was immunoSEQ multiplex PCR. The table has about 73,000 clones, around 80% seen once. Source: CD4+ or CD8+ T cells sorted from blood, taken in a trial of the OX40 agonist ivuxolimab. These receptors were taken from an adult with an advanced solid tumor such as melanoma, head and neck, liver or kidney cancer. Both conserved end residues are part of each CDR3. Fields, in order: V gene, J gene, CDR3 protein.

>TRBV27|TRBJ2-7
CASSSQGYEQYF
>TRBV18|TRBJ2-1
CASSSTGTSGTNEQFF
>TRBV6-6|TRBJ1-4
CASSYDSRSEKLFF
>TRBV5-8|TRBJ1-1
CASSQLLLAGVTEAFF
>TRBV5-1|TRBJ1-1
CASSLLQDSNTEAFF
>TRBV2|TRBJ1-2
CASSGQANYGYTF
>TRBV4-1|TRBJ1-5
CASSQGGTVSNQPQHF
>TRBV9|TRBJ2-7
CASSVAPFSSYEQYF
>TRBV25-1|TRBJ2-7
CASSVDGGRGDPYEQYF
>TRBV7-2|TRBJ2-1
CASSFSLGGASYNEQFF
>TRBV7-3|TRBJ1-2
CASSLKQGSGYTF
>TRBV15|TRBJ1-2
CATSAPGRKLYGYTF
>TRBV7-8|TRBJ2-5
CASSALLETQYF
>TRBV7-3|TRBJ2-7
CASSLGGSRPSEQYF
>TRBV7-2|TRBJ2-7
CASSLVGQTSYEQYF
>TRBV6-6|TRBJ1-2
CASSSLGIRDYGYTF
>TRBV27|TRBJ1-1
CASSLQGVGGRAFF
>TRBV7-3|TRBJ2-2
CASNTANTGELFF
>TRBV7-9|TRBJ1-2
CASSLTQGTAGYTF
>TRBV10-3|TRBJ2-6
CAIRSGANVLTF
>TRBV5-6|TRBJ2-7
CASSNTASSLYEQYF
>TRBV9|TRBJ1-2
CASSVGHRETGDYGYTF
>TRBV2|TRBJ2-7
CASRSARTPYEQYF
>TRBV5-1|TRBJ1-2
CASSLEGQSGYTF
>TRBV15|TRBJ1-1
CATSRDSGQPFEAFF
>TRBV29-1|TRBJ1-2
CSVGMDPNYGYTF
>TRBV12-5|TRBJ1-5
CASGSGKGSQPQHF